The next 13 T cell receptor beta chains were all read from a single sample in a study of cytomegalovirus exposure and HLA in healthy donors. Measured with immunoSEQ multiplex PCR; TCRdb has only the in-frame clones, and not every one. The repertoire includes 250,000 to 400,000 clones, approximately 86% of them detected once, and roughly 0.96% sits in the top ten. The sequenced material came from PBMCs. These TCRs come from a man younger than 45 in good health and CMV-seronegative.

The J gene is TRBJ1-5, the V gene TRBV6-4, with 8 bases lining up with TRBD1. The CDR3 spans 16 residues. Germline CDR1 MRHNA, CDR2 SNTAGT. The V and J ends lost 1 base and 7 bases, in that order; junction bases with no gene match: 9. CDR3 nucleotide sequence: TGTGCCAGCAGTGACTTATGTCAGGGGGCCGAACAGCCCCAGCATTTT. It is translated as CASSDLCQGAEQPQHF.

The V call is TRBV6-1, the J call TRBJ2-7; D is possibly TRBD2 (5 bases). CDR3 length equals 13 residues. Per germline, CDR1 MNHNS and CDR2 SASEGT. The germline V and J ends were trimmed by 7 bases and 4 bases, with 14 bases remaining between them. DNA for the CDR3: TGTGCCAGCACCTATGGCGGAGGATACGAGCAGTACTTC. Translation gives CASTYGGGYEQYF.

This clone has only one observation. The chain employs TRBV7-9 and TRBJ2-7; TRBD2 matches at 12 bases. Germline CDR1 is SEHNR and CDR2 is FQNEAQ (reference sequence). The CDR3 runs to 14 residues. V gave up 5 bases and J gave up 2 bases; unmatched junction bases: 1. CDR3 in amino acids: CASSRTSGAYEQYF. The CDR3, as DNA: TGTGCCAGCAGCCGGACTAGCGGGGCCTACGAGCAGTACTTC.

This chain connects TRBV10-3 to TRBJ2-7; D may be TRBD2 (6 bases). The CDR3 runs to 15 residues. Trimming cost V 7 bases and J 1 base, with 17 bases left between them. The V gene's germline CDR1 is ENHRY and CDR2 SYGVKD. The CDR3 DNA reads TGTGCCATCAAAGGAGGGGCGGACTCATCCTACGAGCAGTACTTC. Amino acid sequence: CAIKGGADSSYEQYF.

The DNA for the CDR3 is TGTGCCAGTAGCCTATATGGACTTGAGGGTGGCTACACCTTC. Its translation: CASSLYGLEGGYTF. The gene calls are TRBV19 and TRBJ1-2, with unresolved D. The CDR3 runs 14 residues. CDR1 and CDR2 from the germline V gene are LNHDA and SQIVND (reference sequence). The V gene lost 6 bases and the J gene lost 7 bases, with 18 bases spanning the gap.

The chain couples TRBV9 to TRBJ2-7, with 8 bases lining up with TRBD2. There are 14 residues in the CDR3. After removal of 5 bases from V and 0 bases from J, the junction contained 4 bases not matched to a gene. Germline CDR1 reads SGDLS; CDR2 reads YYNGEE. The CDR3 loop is CASSSGGPSYEQYF. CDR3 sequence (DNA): TGTGCCAGCAGTTCGGGGGGGCCCTCCTACGAGCAGTACTTC.

CDR3 sequence (DNA): TGTGCCAGTAGTGTAAGATCCGGGACAGGGCAGTATAGCAATCAGCCCCAGCATTTT. Translating it yields CASSVRSGTGQYSNQPQHF. The chain combines TRBV19 with TRBJ1-5; 9 positions match TRBD1. The V segment lost 5 bases and the J segment 0 bases; nucleotides outside the gene matches: 14. Germline CDR1 reads LNHDA; CDR2 reads SQIVND (reference sequence). This CDR3 has 19 amino acids.

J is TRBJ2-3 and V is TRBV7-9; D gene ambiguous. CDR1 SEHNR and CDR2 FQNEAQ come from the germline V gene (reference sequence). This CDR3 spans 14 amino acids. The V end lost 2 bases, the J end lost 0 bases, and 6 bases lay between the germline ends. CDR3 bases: TGTGCCAGCAGCTTAAGTACTAGCACAGATACGCAGTATTTT. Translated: CASSLSTSTDTQYF. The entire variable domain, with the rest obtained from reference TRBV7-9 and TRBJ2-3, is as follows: DTGVSQNPRHKITKRGQNVTFRCDPISEHNRLYWYRQTLGQGPEFLTYFQNEAQLEKSRLLSDRFSAERPKGSFSTLEIQRTEQGDSAMYLCASSLSTSTDTQYFGPGTRLTVL.

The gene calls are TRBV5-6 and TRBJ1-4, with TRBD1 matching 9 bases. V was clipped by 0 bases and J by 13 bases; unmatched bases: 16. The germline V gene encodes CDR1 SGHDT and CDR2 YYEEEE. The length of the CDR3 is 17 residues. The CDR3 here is CASSLAGRTGARGVLFF. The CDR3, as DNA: TGTGCCAGCAGCTTGGCCGGCCGGACAGGGGCCAGGGGAGTACTGTTTTTT.

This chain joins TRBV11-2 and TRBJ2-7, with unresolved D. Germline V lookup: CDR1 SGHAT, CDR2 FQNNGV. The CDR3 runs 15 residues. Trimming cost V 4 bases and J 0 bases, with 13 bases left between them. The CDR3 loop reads CASSSGPAPSYEQYF. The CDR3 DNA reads TGTGCCAGCAGCTCTGGGCCAGCACCCTCCTACGAGCAGTACTTC.

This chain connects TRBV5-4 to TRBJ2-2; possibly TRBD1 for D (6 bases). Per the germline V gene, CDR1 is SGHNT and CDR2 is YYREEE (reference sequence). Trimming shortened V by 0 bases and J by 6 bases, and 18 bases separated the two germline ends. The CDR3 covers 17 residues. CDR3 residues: CASSLGAQGMVSGELFF. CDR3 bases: TGTGCCAGCAGCTTGGGTGCACAGGGAATGGTCTCCGGGGAGCTGTTTTTT.

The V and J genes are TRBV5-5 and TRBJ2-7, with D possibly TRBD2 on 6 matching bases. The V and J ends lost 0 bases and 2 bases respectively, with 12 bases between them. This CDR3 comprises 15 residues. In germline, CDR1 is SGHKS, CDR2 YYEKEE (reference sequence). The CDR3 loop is CASSLGLGLTYEQYF. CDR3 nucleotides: TGTGCCAGCAGCTTGGGACTAGGCCTCACCTACGAGCAGTACTTC.

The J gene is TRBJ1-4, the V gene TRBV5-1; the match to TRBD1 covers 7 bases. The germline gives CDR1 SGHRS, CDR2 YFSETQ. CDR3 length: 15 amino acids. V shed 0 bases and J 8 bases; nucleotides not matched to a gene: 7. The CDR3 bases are TGCGCCAGCAGCTTGGCCGAGGGGGCGCCGGAAAAACTGTTTTTT. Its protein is CASSLAEGAPEKLFF.